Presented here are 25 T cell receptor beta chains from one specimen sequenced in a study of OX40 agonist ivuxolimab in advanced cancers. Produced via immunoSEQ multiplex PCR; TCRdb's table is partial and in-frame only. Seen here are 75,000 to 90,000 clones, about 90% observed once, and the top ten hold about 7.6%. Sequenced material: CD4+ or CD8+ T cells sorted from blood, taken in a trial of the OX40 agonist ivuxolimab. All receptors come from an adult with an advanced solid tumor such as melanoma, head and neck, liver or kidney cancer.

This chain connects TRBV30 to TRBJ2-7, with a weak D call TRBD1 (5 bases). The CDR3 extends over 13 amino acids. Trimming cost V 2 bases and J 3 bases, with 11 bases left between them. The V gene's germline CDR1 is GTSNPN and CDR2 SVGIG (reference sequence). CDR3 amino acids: CAWSFGQGYEQYF. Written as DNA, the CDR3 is TGTGCCTGGAGTTTTGGGCAGGGCTACGAGCAGTACTTC.

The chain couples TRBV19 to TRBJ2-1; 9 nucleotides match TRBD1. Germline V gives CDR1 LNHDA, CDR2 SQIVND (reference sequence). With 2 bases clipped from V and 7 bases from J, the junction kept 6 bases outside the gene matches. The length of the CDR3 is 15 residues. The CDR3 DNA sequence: TGTGCCAGTAGTATAATGGGACAGGGACGAAATGAGCAGTTCTTC. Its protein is CASSIMGQGRNEQFF. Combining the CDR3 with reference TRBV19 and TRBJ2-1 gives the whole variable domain DGGITQSPKYLFRKEGQNVTLSCEQNLNHDAMYWYRQDPGQGLRLIYYSQIVNDFQKGDIAEGYSVSREKKESFPLTVTSAQKNPTAFYLCASSIMGQGRNEQFFGPGTRLTVL.

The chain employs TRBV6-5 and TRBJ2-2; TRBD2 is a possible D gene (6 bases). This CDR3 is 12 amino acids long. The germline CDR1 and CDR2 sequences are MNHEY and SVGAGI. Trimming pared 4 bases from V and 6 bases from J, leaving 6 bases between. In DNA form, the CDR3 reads TGTGCCAGCAGTTGGGGGGCCGGGGAGCTGTTTTTT. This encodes CASSWGAGELFF.

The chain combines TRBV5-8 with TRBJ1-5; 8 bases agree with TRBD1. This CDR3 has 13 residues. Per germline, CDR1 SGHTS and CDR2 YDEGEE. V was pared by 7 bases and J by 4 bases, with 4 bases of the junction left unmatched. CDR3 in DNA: TGTGCCAGCGTGTACAGGGGGAATCAGCCCCAGCATTTT. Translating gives CASVYRGNQPQHF.

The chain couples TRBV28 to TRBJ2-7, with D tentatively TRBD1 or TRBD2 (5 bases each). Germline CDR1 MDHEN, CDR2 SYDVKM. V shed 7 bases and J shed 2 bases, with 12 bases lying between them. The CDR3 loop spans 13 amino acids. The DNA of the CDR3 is TGTGCCAGCACCAGGGACCACACCTACGAGCAGTACGTC. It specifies CASTRDHTYEQYV.

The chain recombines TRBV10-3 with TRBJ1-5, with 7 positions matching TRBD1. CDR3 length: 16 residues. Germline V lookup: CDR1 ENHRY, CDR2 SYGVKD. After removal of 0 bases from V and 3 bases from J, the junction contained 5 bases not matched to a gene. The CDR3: CAISESDRMDNQPQHF. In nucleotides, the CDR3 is TGTGCCATCAGTGAGTCGGACAGGATGGACAATCAGCCCCAGCATTTT.

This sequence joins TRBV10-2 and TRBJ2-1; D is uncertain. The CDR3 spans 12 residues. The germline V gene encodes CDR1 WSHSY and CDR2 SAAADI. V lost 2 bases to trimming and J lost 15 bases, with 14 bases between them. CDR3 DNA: TGCGCCAGCAGTGAGCCGTCGGTCATACGGTTCTTC. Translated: CASSEPSVIRFF.

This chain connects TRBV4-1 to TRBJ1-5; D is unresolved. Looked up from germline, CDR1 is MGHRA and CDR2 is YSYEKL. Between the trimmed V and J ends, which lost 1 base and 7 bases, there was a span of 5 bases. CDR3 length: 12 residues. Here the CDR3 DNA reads TGCGCCAGCAGCCAAGTGGTCCAGCCCCAGCATTTT. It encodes CASSQVVQPQHF.

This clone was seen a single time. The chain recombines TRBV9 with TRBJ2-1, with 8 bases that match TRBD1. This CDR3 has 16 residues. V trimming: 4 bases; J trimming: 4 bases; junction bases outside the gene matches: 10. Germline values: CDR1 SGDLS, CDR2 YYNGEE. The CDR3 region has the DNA TGTGCCAGCAGCCCGCGGTCAGGACAGGGATACAATGAGCAGTTCTTC. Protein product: CASSPRSGQGYNEQFF.

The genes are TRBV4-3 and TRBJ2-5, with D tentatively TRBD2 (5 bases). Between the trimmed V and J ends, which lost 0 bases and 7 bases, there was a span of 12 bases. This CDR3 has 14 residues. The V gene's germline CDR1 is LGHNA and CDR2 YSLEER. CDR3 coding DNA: TGCGCCAGCAGCCAAGATGCGGAGCGGCGGACCCAGTACTTC. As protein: CASSQDAERRTQYF.

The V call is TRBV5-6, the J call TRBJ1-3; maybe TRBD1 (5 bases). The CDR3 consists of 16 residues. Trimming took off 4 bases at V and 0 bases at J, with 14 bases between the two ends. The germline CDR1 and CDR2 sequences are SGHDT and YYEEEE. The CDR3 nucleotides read TGTGCCAGCAGCCCGGGGCGGCTCCACTCTGGAAACACCATATATTTT. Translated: CASSPGRLHSGNTIYF.

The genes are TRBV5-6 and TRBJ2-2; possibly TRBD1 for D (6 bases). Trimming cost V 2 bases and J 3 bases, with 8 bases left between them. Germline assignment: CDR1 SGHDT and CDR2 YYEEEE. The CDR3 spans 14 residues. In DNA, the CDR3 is TGTGCCAGCAGCTTCCAGGGGTACACCGGGGAGCTGTTTTTT. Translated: CASSFQGYTGELFF.

The CDR3 loop reads CASSLTDNEQYV. Written as DNA, the CDR3 is TGTGCCAGCAGTTTAACTGACAACGAGCAGTACGTC. The chain joins TRBV27 to TRBJ2-7; no reliable D call. CDR3 length equals 12 residues. Trimming shortened V by 2 bases and J by 5 bases, and 7 bases separated the two germline ends. The germline V gene encodes CDR1 MNHEY and CDR2 SMNVEV (reference sequence).

The CDR3 region has the DNA TGTGCCTGGAGTGTACTATGGAAAGGCACCGGGGAGCTGTTTTTT. Protein sequence: CAWSVLWKGTGELFF. J is TRBJ2-2 and V is TRBV30; D unclear. CDR1 is GTSNPN and CDR2 is SVGIG in the germline V gene (reference sequence). The CDR3 is 15 amino acids. Trimming cost V 0 bases and J 4 bases, with 12 bases left between them.

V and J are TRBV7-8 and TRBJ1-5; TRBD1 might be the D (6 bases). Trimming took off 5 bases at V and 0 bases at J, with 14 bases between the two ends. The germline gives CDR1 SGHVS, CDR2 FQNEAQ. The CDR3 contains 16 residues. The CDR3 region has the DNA TGTGCCAGCAGCCCTAAGACAGGTTATAGCAATCAGCCCCAGCATTTT. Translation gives CASSPKTGYSNQPQHF.

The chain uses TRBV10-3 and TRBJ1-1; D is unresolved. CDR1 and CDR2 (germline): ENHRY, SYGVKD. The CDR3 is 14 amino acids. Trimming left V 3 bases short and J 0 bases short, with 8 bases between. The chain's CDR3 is CAISDEDMNTEAFF. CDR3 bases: TGTGCCATCAGTGATGAAGACATGAACACTGAAGCTTTCTTT.

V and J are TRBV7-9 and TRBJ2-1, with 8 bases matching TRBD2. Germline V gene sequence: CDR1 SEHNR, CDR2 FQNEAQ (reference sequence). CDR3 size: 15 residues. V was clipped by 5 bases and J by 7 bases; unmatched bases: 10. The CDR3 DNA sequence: TGTGCCAGCAGCCCCTCCGGGACTAGGGGTAATGAGCAGTTCTTC. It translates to CASSPSGTRGNEQFF.

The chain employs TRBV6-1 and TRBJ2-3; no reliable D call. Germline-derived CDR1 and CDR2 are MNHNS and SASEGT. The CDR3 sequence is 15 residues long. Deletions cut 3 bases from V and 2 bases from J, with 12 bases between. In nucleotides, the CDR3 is TGTGCCAGCAGTGAGACTTTTGGCATCACAGATACGCAGTATTTT. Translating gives CASSETFGITDTQYF.

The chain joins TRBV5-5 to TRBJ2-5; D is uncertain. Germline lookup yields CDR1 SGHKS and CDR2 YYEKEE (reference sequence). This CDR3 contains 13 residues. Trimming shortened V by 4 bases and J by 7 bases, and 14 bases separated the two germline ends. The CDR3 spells CASSRDPSPTQYF. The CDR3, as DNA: TGTGCCAGCAGCCGCGACCCATCGCCGACCCAGTACTTC.

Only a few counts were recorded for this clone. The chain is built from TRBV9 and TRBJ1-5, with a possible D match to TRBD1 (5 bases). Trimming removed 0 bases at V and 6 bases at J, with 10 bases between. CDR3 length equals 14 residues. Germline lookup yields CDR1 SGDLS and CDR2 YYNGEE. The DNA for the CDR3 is TGTGCCAGCAGCGTAGGGCAGGGAAGTCAGCCCCAGCATTTT. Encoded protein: CASSVGQGSQPQHF.

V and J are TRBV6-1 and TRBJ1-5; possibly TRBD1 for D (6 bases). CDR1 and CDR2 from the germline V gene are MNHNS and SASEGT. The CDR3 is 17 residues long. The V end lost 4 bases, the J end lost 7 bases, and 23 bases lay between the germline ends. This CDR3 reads CASSGVDRRVVGQPQHF. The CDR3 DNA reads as TGTGCCAGCAGTGGTGTGGACAGACGTGTGGTAGGACAGCCCCAGCATTTT.

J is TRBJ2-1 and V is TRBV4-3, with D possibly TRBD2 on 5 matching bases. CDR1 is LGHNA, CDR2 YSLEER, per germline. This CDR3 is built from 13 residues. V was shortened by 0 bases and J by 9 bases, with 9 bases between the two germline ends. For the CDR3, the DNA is TGCGCCAGCAGCCAAGATCTAGCCCTTGAGCAGTTCTTC. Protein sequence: CASSQDLALEQFF.

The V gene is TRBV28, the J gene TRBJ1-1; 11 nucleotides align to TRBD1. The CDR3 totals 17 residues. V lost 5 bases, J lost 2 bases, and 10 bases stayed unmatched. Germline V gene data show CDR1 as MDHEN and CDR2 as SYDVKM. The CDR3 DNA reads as TGTGCCAGCAGTGGGGAAGGGGACAGGGGGTTCAACACTGAAGCTTTCTTT. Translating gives CASSGEGDRGFNTEAFF.

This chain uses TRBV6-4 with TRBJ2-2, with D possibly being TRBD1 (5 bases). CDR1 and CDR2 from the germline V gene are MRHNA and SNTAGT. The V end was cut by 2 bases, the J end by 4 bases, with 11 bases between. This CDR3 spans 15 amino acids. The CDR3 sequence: CASSDGAELTGELFF. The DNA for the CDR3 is TGTGCCAGCAGTGACGGGGCAGAGCTCACCGGGGAGCTGTTTTTT.

The CDR3: CASSTWGDRAEPQHF. CDR3 DNA sequence: TGTGCCAGTAGTACATGGGGGGACAGGGCGGAGCCCCAGCATTTT. The rearrangement links TRBV19 to TRBJ1-5; 9 nucleotides agree with TRBD1. The CDR3 extends over 15 amino acids. CDR1 is LNHDA, CDR2 SQIVND, per germline (reference sequence). With 4 bases clipped from V and 8 bases from J, the junction kept 9 bases outside the gene matches.